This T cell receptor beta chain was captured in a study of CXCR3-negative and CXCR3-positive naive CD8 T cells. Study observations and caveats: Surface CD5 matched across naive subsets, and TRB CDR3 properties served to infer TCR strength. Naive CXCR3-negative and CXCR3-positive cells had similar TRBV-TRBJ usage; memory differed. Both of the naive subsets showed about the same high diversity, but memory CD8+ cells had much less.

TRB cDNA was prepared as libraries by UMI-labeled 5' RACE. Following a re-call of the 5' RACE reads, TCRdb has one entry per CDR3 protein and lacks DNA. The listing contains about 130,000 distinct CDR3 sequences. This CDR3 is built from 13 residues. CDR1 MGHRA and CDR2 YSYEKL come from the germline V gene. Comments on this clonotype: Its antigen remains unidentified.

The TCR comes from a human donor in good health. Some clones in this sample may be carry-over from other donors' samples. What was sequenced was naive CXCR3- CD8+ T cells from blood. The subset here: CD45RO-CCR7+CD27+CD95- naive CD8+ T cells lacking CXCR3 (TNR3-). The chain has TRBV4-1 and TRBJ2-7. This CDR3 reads CASSQVSGNEQYF.